This T cell receptor (beta chain) was observed in a study of shared clonotypes between healthy human individuals. Regarding the study as a whole: Memory subsets generally showed lower estimated richness than naive subsets.

CD45RO-negative, CCR7-selected cells formed the naive CD8 fraction, which excluded terminally differentiated effector memory CD45RA+ cells. Of note for this clone: What it recognizes is unknown.

Using immunoSEQ multiplex PCR, the repertoire was profiled, and TCRdb retains in-frame clones only, with some absent. The sample includes around 2,000,000 clones, 85% to 95% of them seen just once. The CDR3 sequence is 15 residues long. The germline gives CDR1 MNHNS, CDR2 SASEGT. Deletions cut 3 bases from V and 5 bases from J, with 16 bases between. The sequenced sample was naive CD8+ T cells sorted from blood. The chain joins TRBV6-1 to TRBJ2-5, with D perhaps matching TRBD1 or TRBD2 (5 bases each). This receptor was obtained from a man younger than 35 in good health. This CDR3 is CASSEFEGSGETQYF. CDR3 nucleotides: TGTGCCAGCAGTGAGTTTGAGGGGTCAGGGGAGACCCAGTACTTC.